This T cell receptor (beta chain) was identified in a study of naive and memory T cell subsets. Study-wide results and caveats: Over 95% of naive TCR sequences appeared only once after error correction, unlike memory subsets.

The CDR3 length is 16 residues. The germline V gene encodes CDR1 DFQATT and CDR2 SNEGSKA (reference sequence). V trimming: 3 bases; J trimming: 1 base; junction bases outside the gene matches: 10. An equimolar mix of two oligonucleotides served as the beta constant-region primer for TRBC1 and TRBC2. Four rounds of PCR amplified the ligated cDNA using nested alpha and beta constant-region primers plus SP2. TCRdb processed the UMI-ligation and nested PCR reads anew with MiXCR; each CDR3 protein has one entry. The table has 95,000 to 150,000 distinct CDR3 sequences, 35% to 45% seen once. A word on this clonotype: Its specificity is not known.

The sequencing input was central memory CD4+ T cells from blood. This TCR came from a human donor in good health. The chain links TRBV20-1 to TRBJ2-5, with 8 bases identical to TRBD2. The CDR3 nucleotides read TGCAGTGCTAGTCGCCCACTAGCGGCCCTCCAAGAGACCCAGTACTTC. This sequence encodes CSASRPLAALQETQYF.